One sample yielded the 30 T cell receptor beta chains listed below, sequenced in a study of blood T cells in healthy people across ages. Primed by a sample-barcoded 5' primer and a J-beta primer mix, a second PCR proceeded for 7 to 11 cycles. Each CDR3 protein gets one entry after TCRdb re-called the 5' RACE reads with MiXCR. In the table there are 650,000 to 700,000 distinct CDR3 sequences, 32% of which are singletons. Sequenced input: blood. All receptors derive from a woman of 80 years or more in good health.

The V gene is TRBV20-1, the J gene TRBJ2-5; possible D gene TRBD1, 5 bases. Germline V gene lookup returns CDR1 DFQATT and CDR2 SNEGSKA (reference sequence). The V gene lost 5 bases and the J gene lost 0 bases, with 10 bases spanning the gap. This CDR3 contains 13 residues. CDR3 bases: TGCAGTGCTCCCCCAGGGTACCAAGAGACCCAGTACTTC. Its translation is CSAPPGYQETQYF.

CDR3 in amino acids: CSASLHGTYEQYF. For the CDR3, the DNA is TGCAGTGCTAGTTTACACGGGACCTACGAGCAGTACTTC. This chain links TRBV20-1 with TRBJ2-7; possible D gene TRBD2, 5 bases. CDR1 and CDR2 from the germline V gene are DFQATT and SNEGSKA (reference sequence). V was cut by 3 bases and J by 2 bases, with 11 bases left in between. CDR3 length: 13 residues.

This clonotype was seen only a few times. The chain couples TRBV25-1 to TRBJ2-5, with TRBD2 matching over 7 bases. The DNA matches TRBJ2-7 better at its end, which makes the J call doubtful. CDR3 length: 16 residues. The germline CDR1 and CDR2 sequences are MGHDK and SYGVNS. The CDR3 loop is CASSLRGAAGNDEQYF. The CDR3 DNA sequence: TGTGCCAGCAGCCTAAGAGGGGCAGCGGGGAACGACGAGCAGTACTTC.

This clonotype was seen more than once but under ten times. The rearrangement joins TRBV20-1 to TRBJ1-4; no clear D. The CDR3 totals 16 residues. Trimming left V 5 bases short and J 5 bases short, with 21 bases between. Looked up from germline, CDR1 is DFQATT and CDR2 is SNEGSKA (reference sequence). This CDR3 reads CSAVRTGPARNEKLFF. CDR3 nucleotide sequence: TGCAGTGCTGTAAGGACTGGGCCAGCGAGGAATGAAAAACTGTTTTTT.

Notes on this clonotype: A read error may account for a junction end that differs from germline. The chain recombines TRBV14 with TRBJ2-4; no reliable D call. The end of the DNA is better explained by TRBJ2-7, so the J call may be wrong. CDR1 is SGHDN, CDR2 FVKESK, per germline. There are 14 residues in the CDR3. In nucleotides, the CDR3 is TGTGTCAGCAGCCTAGATGGACCGCCCTACGAGCAGTACTTC. This codes for CVSSLDGPPYEQYF.

This clonotype has at least ten counts. This chain links TRBV7-2 with TRBJ1-2; D might be TRBD1 (6 bases). The length of the CDR3 is 16 residues. CDR1 and CDR2 from the germline V gene are SGHTA and FQGNSA. With 5 bases removed from V and 1 base from J, the gap between germline ends came to 17 bases. CDR3 residues: CASSPTDSHFNYGYTF. DNA of the CDR3: TGTGCCAGCAGCCCAACGGACAGCCATTTTAACTATGGCTACACCTTC.

This clonotype was seen more than once but under ten times. This chain links TRBV12-3 or TRBV12-4 with TRBJ2-7; 9 positions match TRBD1. The CDR3 has 15 residues. V shed 5 bases and J 4 bases; nucleotides not matched to a gene: 9. The CDR3 DNA is TGTGCCAGCAGTCAGTCCGGGACAGGGCGGTACGAGCAGTACTTC. Translation: CASSQSGTGRYEQYF.

Comment on this clonotype: One base away lies a much larger clone, so this may be a sequencing read error. This chain links TRBV7-9 with TRBJ1-1, with D possibly matching TRBD1 (5 bases). Trimming cost V 4 bases and J 6 bases, with 15 bases left between them. The CDR3 consists of 14 residues. Germline V gene lookup returns CDR1 SEHNR and CDR2 FQNEAQ (reference sequence). CDR3 DNA: TGTGCCAGCAGCTGGGCCGGGACCGGGCCTGAAGCTTTCTTT. It encodes CASSWAGTGPEAFF.

Regarding this clonotype: Given a much more abundant clone one base away, this may be a read error. CDR3 bases: TGTGCCAGCAGTTGGCGACAGTCTAATGAAAAACTGTTTTTT. Encoded protein: CASSWRQSNEKLFF. The rearrangement joins TRBV28 to TRBJ1-4; a possible D gene is TRBD1 (5 bases). This CDR3 spans 14 amino acids. Trimming removed 4 bases at V and 3 bases at J, with 9 bases between. Germline assignment: CDR1 MDHEN and CDR2 SYDVKM.

This clonotype was recorded once. This chain joins TRBV27 and TRBJ2-5, with a weak D call TRBD2 (5 bases). The germline CDR1 and CDR2 sequences are MNHEY and SMNVEV (reference sequence). The CDR3 is 13 amino acids. V was cut by 4 bases and J by 5 bases, with 11 bases left in between. The CDR3 is CASSSWRGETQYF. The CDR3 DNA is TGTGCCAGCAGTTCCTGGAGAGGGGAGACCCAGTACTTC.

This clonotype was detected many times. The chain couples TRBV5-6 to TRBJ1-2; D remains ambiguous. V was pared by 0 bases and J by 1 base, with 10 bases between. Germline V gives CDR1 SGHDT, CDR2 YYEEEE. This CDR3 contains 15 residues. CDR3 protein: CASSLGVRVNYGYTF. CDR3 nucleotides: TGTGCCAGCAGCTTGGGGGTCAGAGTTAACTATGGCTACACCTTC.

This clonotype was counted only a few times. CDR3 sequence reads: CSASLESAGKIGELFF. The DNA of the CDR3 is TGCAGTGCTAGTCTGGAATCGGCAGGAAAAATCGGGGAGCTGTTTTTT. The chain links TRBV20-1 to TRBJ2-2; D is ambiguous. The length of the CDR3 is 16 residues. The V and J ends lost 3 bases and 7 bases respectively, with 21 bases between them. Germline V gene lookup returns CDR1 DFQATT and CDR2 SNEGSKA (reference sequence).

Comment on this clonotype: A much larger clonotype is one base distant, so this may be a read error. This CDR3 is missing its conserved last phenylalanine or tryptophan, likely due to a read error. J is TRBJ2-5 and V is TRBV5-1, with 9 bases aligning to TRBD2. CDR3 length: 15 amino acids. Unmatched junction bases numbered 5, after V lost 1 base and J lost 4 bases. Looked up from germline, CDR1 is SGHRS and CDR2 is YFSETQ. The CDR3 region is CASSLISGGGETQYY. CDR3 nucleotide sequence: TGCGCCAGCAGCTTGATTAGCGGGGGTGGAGAGACCCAGTACTAC.

Only a few counts were recorded for this clonotype. This chain connects TRBV3-1 to TRBJ2-5; D remains ambiguous. The CDR3 is 12 amino acids. Trimming removed 8 bases from V and 3 bases from J, with 10 bases in between. Germline lookup yields CDR1 LGHDT and CDR2 YNNKEL (reference sequence). The CDR3 nucleotides read TGTGCCAGCCGAGATCCAGAAGAGACCCAGTACTTC. Amino acids: CASRDPEETQYF.

This clonotype was observed at least ten times. V and J are TRBV28 and TRBJ2-5; D might be TRBD1 or TRBD2, each matching 5 bases. This CDR3 has 15 residues. The V end lost 4 bases, the J end lost 4 bases, and 16 bases lay between the germline ends. Germline V gives CDR1 MDHEN, CDR2 SYDVKM. Here the CDR3 DNA reads TGTGCCAGCAGTTCGACCGGGACCTGGGGAGAGACCCAGTACTTC. This encodes CASSSTGTWGETQYF.

This clonotype was observed many times. The chain uses TRBV2 and TRBJ2-7; D gene ambiguous. The CDR3 consists of 15 residues. V was pared by 0 bases and J by 2 bases, with 11 bases between. The germline V gene has CDR1 SNHLY and CDR2 FYNNEI. CDR3 coding DNA: TGTGCCAGCAGTGAAGCGCCGTCAGCGACCTACGAGCAGTACTTC. It translates to CASSEAPSATYEQYF.

This clonotype appeared a single time. The chain links TRBV20-1 to TRBJ2-3; D ambiguous. The germline CDR1 and CDR2 sequences are DFQATT and SNEGSKA (reference sequence). The CDR3 covers 15 residues. V dropped 2 bases and J dropped 2 bases, with 14 bases sitting between them. CDR3 amino acids: CSARQYSTNTDTQYF. In DNA form, the CDR3 reads TGCAGTGCTAGACAGTACTCAACTAACACAGATACGCAGTATTTT.

This clonotype was found once. This sequence joins TRBV7-8 and TRBJ2-7; D unclear. The V gene's germline CDR1 is SGHVS and CDR2 FQNEAQ. The CDR3 spans 13 residues. V lost 2 bases and J lost 6, with 11 bases in between. This chain's CDR3 is CASSLPSDIEQYF. The CDR3 DNA is TGTGCCAGCAGCTTACCATCGGATATCGAGCAGTACTTC.

This clonotype was seen many times. The V gene is TRBV29-1, the J gene TRBJ1-2, with TRBD1 matching 8 bases. The ends lost 6 bases at V and 8 bases at J; junction bases unmatched: 8. The germline V gene encodes CDR1 SQVTM and CDR2 ANQGSEA. This CDR3 comprises 12 residues. The CDR3 coding sequence is TGCAGCGTCTCGGACAGGGTGGGAGGCTACACCTTC. Protein sequence: CSVSDRVGGYTF.

There are a few counts of this clonotype. The chain joins TRBV5-1 to TRBJ2-4; perhaps TRBD2 as D (6 bases). The length of the CDR3 is 16 residues. The germline V gene encodes CDR1 SGHRS and CDR2 YFSETQ. Trimming shortened V by 7 bases and J by 0 bases, and 17 bases separated the two germline ends. The chain's CDR3 is CASSSGGLLAKNIQYF. The CDR3 DNA sequence: TGCGCCAGCTCTTCCGGGGGTCTCCTAGCCAAAAACATTCAGTACTTC.

This clonotype was seen at least ten times. The CDR3 DNA sequence: TGTGCCAGCAGCTTAGACAGCTCTGGGGCCAACGTCCTGACTTTC. Its protein product is CASSLDSSGANVLTF. The chain recombines TRBV7-2 with TRBJ2-6; the D is unclear. The V gene's germline CDR1 is SGHTA and CDR2 FQGNSA. This CDR3 has 15 residues. The V and J ends lost 1 base and 0 bases respectively, with 4 bases between them.

This clonotype was counted ten times or more. The chain joins TRBV20-1 to TRBJ2-3; D remains ambiguous. Germline CDR1 reads DFQATT; CDR2 reads SNEGSKA (reference sequence). The ends were cut back, 3 bases at V and 2 bases at J, with 9 bases in the middle. The CDR3 loop spans 13 amino acids. CDR3 in amino acids: CSASQVITDTQYF. The CDR3 bases are TGCAGTGCTAGTCAGGTGATCACAGATACGCAGTATTTT.

As concerns this clonotype: Since a much larger clone is just one base distant, this may be a read error. The rearrangement joins TRBV29-1 to TRBJ2-1; D gene unclear. The assigned J gene may be wrong: the sequence end matches TRBJ2-7 better. The germline CDR1 and CDR2 sequences are SQVTM and ANQGSEA. CDR3 length equals 12 residues. CDR3: CSVGDTYNEQYF. In nucleotides, the CDR3 is TGCAGCGTTGGGGATACCTACAATGAGCAGTACTTC.

This clonotype was detected many times. The chain combines TRBV28 with TRBJ1-1, with 7 bases aligning to TRBD1. V dropped 4 bases and J dropped 8; count of bases not matched to a gene: 1. CDR3 length: 11 amino acids. CDR1 is MDHEN and CDR2 is SYDVKM in the germline V gene. CDR3 sequence reads: CASSSTGEAFF. The CDR3 coding sequence is TGTGCCAGCAGTTCGACAGGGGAAGCTTTCTTT.

This clonotype was detected many times. This chain links TRBV15 with TRBJ2-3; D gene uncertain. This CDR3 is 15 amino acids long. Germline V lookup: CDR1 LNHNV, CDR2 YYDKDF (reference sequence). The germline V and J ends were trimmed by 0 bases and 1 base, with 8 bases remaining between them. The DNA for the CDR3 is TGTGCCACCAGCAGAGATGATAAAGGCACAGATACGCAGTATTTT. As protein: CATSRDDKGTDTQYF. Filled out from reference TRBV15 and TRBJ2-3, the complete variable domain reads DAMVIQNPRYQVTQFGKPVTLSCSQTLNHNVMYWYQQKSSQAPKLLFHYYDKDFNNEADTPDNFQSRRPNTSFCFLDIRSPGLGDTAMYLCATSRDDKGTDTQYFGPGTRLTVL.

The chain uses TRBV15 and TRBJ2-2; D not resolved. The germline V gene encodes CDR1 LNHNV and CDR2 YYDKDF (reference sequence). The CDR3 extends over 14 amino acids. Trimming left V 1 base short and J 4 bases short, with 7 bases between. CDR3 protein: CATSRGSSTGELFF. The CDR3 bases are TGTGCCACCAGCAGAGGCAGCTCCACCGGGGAGCTGTTTTTT.

As regards this clonotype: A much more abundant neighbour one base away suggests this may be a read error. Here the CDR3 DNA reads TGTGCCATCAGTGGTAGGACAGGGACGCCCTACGAGCAGTACTTC. Protein product: CAISGRTGTPYEQYF. This chain joins TRBV10-3 and TRBJ2-7; TRBD1 matches at 8 bases. Trimming removed 4 bases from V and 2 bases from J; junction bases left unmatched: 7. The CDR3 consists of 15 residues. Per the germline V gene, CDR1 is ENHRY and CDR2 is SYGVKD.

In this sample, this clonotype turned up many times. This chain uses TRBV4-2 with TRBJ1-1; D is undetermined. V gave up 0 bases and J gave up 4 bases, with 12 bases separating them. The CDR3 extends over 15 amino acids. Germline V lookup: CDR1 LGHNA, CDR2 YNFKEQ. CDR3 amino acids: CASSQEDLGSTEAFF. The DNA of the CDR3 is TGTGCCAGCAGCCAAGAAGACCTGGGGTCCACTGAAGCTTTCTTT.

The table lists this clonotype with a few counts. V usage is TRBV4-3 and J usage is TRBJ2-3; tentatively, D is TRBD2 (7 bases). CDR3 length: 17 residues. V was pared by 5 bases and J by 0 bases, with 18 bases between. Germline V gives CDR1 LGHNA, CDR2 YSLEER. In nucleotides, the CDR3 is TGCGCCAGCAGCGAGGGGGGGGCCCGTTTTAGCACAGATACGCAGTATTTT. This encodes CASSEGGARFSTDTQYF.

This clonotype was observed many times. The V gene is TRBV5-4, the J gene TRBJ2-3; TRBD2 agrees at 9 bases. The CDR3 spans 14 residues. V lost 2 bases, J lost 5 bases, and 3 bases stayed unmatched. Germline values: CDR1 SGHNT, CDR2 YYREEE (reference sequence). The CDR3 DNA reads TGTGCCAGCAGCTTAGCGGGGGGACAAGATACGCAGTATTTT. This gives the protein CASSLAGGQDTQYF.